These T cell receptor beta chains were read from a single sample in a study of blood T cell repertoires in COVID-19. Data came from immunoSEQ multiplex PCR; TCRdb stores just in-frame clones and leaves some out. The table records 70,000 to 90,000 clones, approximately 87% of them present only once. The sample was peripheral blood. Receptor source: a woman aged 80 or older with acute or convalescent COVID-19. The CDR3 runs from the conserved cysteine through the conserved F or W. The order of the fields is V gene, J gene, clone size, D gene, CDR3 DNA, CDR3 protein. The D gene is left open where the match is weak. Clone sizes are given selectively: once, few, many, or a class where the clone is expanded.

v_gene: TRBV3-1/TRBV3-2; j_gene: TRBJ1-5; abundance: -; d_gene: TRBD1; CDR3nt: TGTGCCAGCAGTCGCACAGGGGGCAATCAGCCCCAGCATTTT; CDR3aa: CASSRTGGNQPQHF
v_gene: TRBV7-2; j_gene: TRBJ1-2; abundance: -; d_gene: -; CDR3nt: TGTGCCAGCAGCTTAGGGGGCTACAGAGGATCGGATGGCTACACCTTC; CDR3aa: CASSLGGYRGSDGYTF
v_gene: TRBV11-1; j_gene: TRBJ2-3; abundance: -; d_gene: -; CDR3nt: TGTGCCAGCAGCTTAGGGGGTAGCGGCACAGATACGCAGTATTTT; CDR3aa: CASSLGGSGTDTQYF
v_gene: TRBV9; j_gene: TRBJ1-2; abundance: once; d_gene: TRBD1; CDR3nt: TGTGCCAGCAGCCCCCATCTGGGGTTCGGGACAGGGGACACCTCCAACTATGGCTACACCTTC; CDR3aa: CASSPHLGFGTGDTSNYGYTF
v_gene: TRBV5-1; j_gene: TRBJ2-1; abundance: -; d_gene: TRBD2; CDR3nt: TGCGCCAGCAGCGGGGGACTAGCGGTGTTTAACGATGAGCAGTTCTTC; CDR3aa: CASSGGLAVFNDEQFF
v_gene: TRBV9; j_gene: TRBJ1-2; abundance: -; d_gene: -; CDR3nt: TGTGCCAGCAGCGCCTCCCGTGAGGGGGTAGGGGGCTACACCTTC; CDR3aa: CASSASREGVGGYTF
v_gene: TRBV25-1; j_gene: TRBJ1-5; abundance: few; d_gene: -; CDR3nt: TGTGCCAGCAGTGAAGGGGGGGTACAGCCCCAGCATTTT; CDR3aa: CASSEGGVQPQHF
v_gene: TRBV29-1; j_gene: TRBJ2-5; abundance: -; d_gene: TRBD1; CDR3nt: TGCAGCACAGCTCGGGACAGGGTCGAGACCCAGTACTTC; CDR3aa: CSTARDRVETQYF
v_gene: TRBV9; j_gene: TRBJ2-7; abundance: -; d_gene: TRBD1; CDR3nt: TGTGCCAGCAGCGAGGGGACAGGTCCTTCCTACGAGCAGTACTTC; CDR3aa: CASSEGTGPSYEQYF
v_gene: TRBV10-2; j_gene: TRBJ1-2; abundance: -; d_gene: TRBD1; CDR3nt: TGCGCCAGCAGTGGGACAGGGGAGGGCGGCTACACCTTC; CDR3aa: CASSGTGEGGYTF
v_gene: TRBV3-1/TRBV3-2; j_gene: TRBJ1-1; abundance: -; d_gene: -; CDR3nt: TGTGCCAGCAGCCAACCCCCCGAGGACACTGAAGCTTTCTTT; CDR3aa: CASSQPPEDTEAFF
v_gene: TRBV12-2; j_gene: TRBJ2-2; abundance: -; d_gene: -; CDR3nt: TGCGCAAGTCGCTTAGTCCGGACAGGGGTTAACACCGGGGAGCTGTTTTTT; CDR3aa: CASRLVRTGVNTGELFF
v_gene: TRBV27; j_gene: TRBJ2-3; abundance: -; d_gene: -; CDR3nt: TGTGCCAGCAGGATAAAGGGGACAGATACGCAGTATTTT; CDR3aa: CASRIKGTDTQYF
v_gene: TRBV4-1; j_gene: TRBJ2-7; abundance: -; d_gene: TRBD2; CDR3nt: TGCGCCAGCAGCCAAGAGGGGGGGTACTCCTACGAGCAGTACTTC; CDR3aa: CASSQEGGYSYEQYF
v_gene: TRBV5-1; j_gene: TRBJ2-7; abundance: -; d_gene: TRBD1; CDR3nt: TGCGCCAGCAGCTGGGGACAGGGGGTAGGCGAGCAGTACTTC; CDR3aa: CASSWGQGVGEQYF
v_gene: TRBV30; j_gene: TRBJ2-1; abundance: -; d_gene: -; CDR3nt: TGTGCCTGGAGTGAAACAGGTGTCAATGAGCAGTTCTTC; CDR3aa: CAWSETGVNEQFF
v_gene: TRBV4-1; j_gene: TRBJ2-7; abundance: -; d_gene: -; CDR3nt: TGCGCCAGCAGCCAAGAACCTACAGTTGCCTACGAGCAGTACTTC; CDR3aa: CASSQEPTVAYEQYF
v_gene: TRBV29-1; j_gene: TRBJ2-3; abundance: -; d_gene: TRBD2; CDR3nt: TGCAGCGTCAGCGGGGGCGGGAGTTCACCAGATACGCAGTATTTT; CDR3aa: CSVSGGGSSPDTQYF
v_gene: TRBV24-1; j_gene: TRBJ1-2; abundance: -; d_gene: TRBD1; CDR3nt: TGTGCCACCAGTGATGTAGCCGGGACAGGCATTTATGGCTACACCTTC; CDR3aa: CATSDVAGTGIYGYTF
v_gene: TRBV6-5; j_gene: TRBJ2-1; abundance: -; d_gene: -; CDR3nt: TGTGCCAGCACCGGGACTGCGATTTACAATGAGCAGTTCTTC; CDR3aa: CASTGTAIYNEQFF
v_gene: TRBV9; j_gene: TRBJ2-1; abundance: -; d_gene: -; CDR3nt: TGTGCCAGCAGCCCTAACCGGGACACCTACAATGAGCAGTTCTTC; CDR3aa: CASSPNRDTYNEQFF
v_gene: TRBV3-1/TRBV3-2; j_gene: TRBJ2-1; abundance: -; d_gene: TRBD2; CDR3nt: TGTGCCAGCAGCCTTACTAGCGGTCCCTACAATGAGCAGTTCTTC; CDR3aa: CASSLTSGPYNEQFF
v_gene: TRBV5-6; j_gene: TRBJ1-6; abundance: -; d_gene: -; CDR3nt: TGTGCCAGCAGCTTGGTCGGAGAGTCCCTCCACTTT; CDR3aa: CASSLVGESLHF
v_gene: TRBV29-1; j_gene: TRBJ1-1; abundance: -; d_gene: -; CDR3nt: TGCAGCGGGTCGGGACACTTGAACACTGAAGCTTTCTTT; CDR3aa: CSGSGHLNTEAFF
v_gene: TRBV4-2; j_gene: TRBJ2-7; abundance: -; d_gene: -; CDR3nt: TGTGCCAGCAGCCAAGCACAAAACAGTGAGCAGTACTTC; CDR3aa: CASSQAQNSEQYF
v_gene: TRBV5-6; j_gene: TRBJ2-5; abundance: once; d_gene: -; CDR3nt: TGTGCCAGCAGCGGCCGGGTCCGAGGCGGAGAGACCCAGTACTTC; CDR3aa: CASSGRVRGGETQYF
v_gene: TRBV4-1; j_gene: TRBJ2-1; abundance: -; d_gene: TRBD2; CDR3nt: TGCGCCAGCAGCCCCGCCGGGACTAGCGGGGGGGGTGAGCAGTTCTTC; CDR3aa: CASSPAGTSGGGEQFF
v_gene: TRBV6-1; j_gene: TRBJ2-7; abundance: -; d_gene: TRBD2; CDR3nt: TGTGCCAGCAGTGAACCACTGGGACTAGCGGGAGTGTACGAGCAGTACTTC; CDR3aa: CASSEPLGLAGVYEQYF
v_gene: TRBV19; j_gene: TRBJ2-7; abundance: -; d_gene: -; CDR3nt: TGTGCCAGTAGTATAGCCGTCCCTTCCTCCTACGAGCAGTACTTC; CDR3aa: CASSIAVPSSYEQYF
v_gene: TRBV5-1; j_gene: TRBJ2-7; abundance: -; d_gene: TRBD1; CDR3nt: TGCGCCAGCAGCCCGGGACAGATGTACTACGAGCAGTACTTC; CDR3aa: CASSPGQMYYEQYF
v_gene: TRBV7-9; j_gene: TRBJ2-1; abundance: -; d_gene: -; CDR3nt: TGTGCCAGCAGCGGAGCTAGGTTATATGAGCAGTTCTTC; CDR3aa: CASSGARLYEQFF
v_gene: TRBV10-3; j_gene: TRBJ1-2; abundance: -; d_gene: TRBD1; CDR3nt: TGTGCCATCAGTGCAGGGACAGGGAGTACCTTC; CDR3aa: CAISAGTGSTF
v_gene: TRBV3-1/TRBV3-2; j_gene: TRBJ1-2; abundance: -; d_gene: -; CDR3nt: TGTGCCAGCAGCCAAGTTCCTTCTGAGGGCTATGGCTACACCTTC; CDR3aa: CASSQVPSEGYGYTF
v_gene: TRBV5-8; j_gene: TRBJ1-5; abundance: -; d_gene: -; CDR3nt: TGTGCCAGCAGCTTCCAATCCAATCAGCCCCAGCATTTT; CDR3aa: CASSFQSNQPQHF
v_gene: TRBV2; j_gene: TRBJ1-5; abundance: -; d_gene: -; CDR3nt: TGTGCCGGGGGGGGTGACAATCAGCCCCAGCATTTT; CDR3aa: CAGGGDNQPQHF
v_gene: TRBV27; j_gene: TRBJ1-1; abundance: -; d_gene: -; CDR3nt: TGTGCCAGCAGACCTTCGCTCCGGGTATTGAGTAGCACTGAAGCTTTCTTT; CDR3aa: CASRPSLRVLSSTEAFF
v_gene: TRBV19; j_gene: TRBJ2-3; abundance: -; d_gene: TRBD2; CDR3nt: TGTGCCAGTAGGGACCGAGCGGGGGGCAGGCCAGATACGCAGTATTTT; CDR3aa: CASRDRAGGRPDTQYF
v_gene: TRBV5-1; j_gene: TRBJ2-3; abundance: -; d_gene: TRBD1; CDR3nt: TGCGCCAGCAGCAACCGACCGGGACAGACCACAGATACGCAGTATTTT; CDR3aa: CASSNRPGQTTDTQYF
v_gene: TRBV15; j_gene: TRBJ2-1; abundance: -; d_gene: TRBD2; CDR3nt: TGTGCCACCAGCAGGTTATCTAGCGGGGCGGGTCGAGGTGAGCAGTTCTTC; CDR3aa: CATSRLSSGAGRGEQFF
v_gene: TRBV7-6; j_gene: TRBJ2-5; abundance: -; d_gene: -; CDR3nt: TGTGCCAGCAGCTTATCTGAGACCCAGTACTTC; CDR3aa: CASSLSETQYF
v_gene: TRBV18; j_gene: TRBJ1-5; abundance: -; d_gene: -; CDR3nt: TGTGCCAGCTCATTATACAGGGTAGATCAGCCCCAGCATTTT; CDR3aa: CASSLYRVDQPQHF
v_gene: TRBV5-1; j_gene: TRBJ2-1; abundance: -; d_gene: -; CDR3nt: TGCGCCAGCAGACCACGATCCGGTGTGATGAATGAGCAGTTCTTC; CDR3aa: CASRPRSGVMNEQFF
v_gene: TRBV6-1; j_gene: TRBJ1-2; abundance: -; d_gene: TRBD1; CDR3nt: TGTGCCAGCAGTGAGGACAGGGGTGTGCCTGGCTACACCTTC; CDR3aa: CASSEDRGVPGYTF
v_gene: TRBV7-8; j_gene: TRBJ1-5; abundance: -; d_gene: -; CDR3nt: TGTGCCAGCAGCTTATGGGGGGGCCGTAGCAATCAGCCCCAGCATTTT; CDR3aa: CASSLWGGRSNQPQHF
v_gene: TRBV7-9; j_gene: TRBJ2-1; abundance: once; d_gene: -; CDR3nt: TGTGCCAGCGACCGACAGGAAAGCTACAATGAGCAGTTCTTC; CDR3aa: CASDRQESYNEQFF
v_gene: TRBV15; j_gene: TRBJ2-1; abundance: few; d_gene: TRBD2; CDR3nt: TGTGCCACCAGCAGACGTGCTCTAGCGGGAGGGCCCCGTGAGCAGTTCTTC; CDR3aa: CATSRRALAGGPREQFF
v_gene: TRBV24-1; j_gene: TRBJ2-1; abundance: -; d_gene: TRBD1; CDR3nt: TGTGCCACCAGGGGGACAGGCCATGAGCAGTTCTTC; CDR3aa: CATRGTGHEQFF
v_gene: TRBV5-1; j_gene: TRBJ1-1; abundance: few; d_gene: TRBD1; CDR3nt: TGCGCCAGCAGCTCAGGGGGTACTCTCGAAGCTTTCTTT; CDR3aa: CASSSGGTLEAFF
v_gene: TRBV7-9; j_gene: TRBJ1-3; abundance: once; d_gene: -; CDR3nt: TGTGCCAGCAGACCCGGGACTGGAAACACCATATATTTT; CDR3aa: CASRPGTGNTIYF
v_gene: TRBV28; j_gene: TRBJ2-1; abundance: -; d_gene: TRBD2; CDR3nt: TGTGCCAGCAGTTTATGGGGGCGCGGGAGGTCCTACAATGAGCAGTTCTTC; CDR3aa: CASSLWGRGRSYNEQFF
v_gene: TRBV4-2; j_gene: TRBJ2-1; abundance: -; d_gene: -; CDR3nt: TGTGCCAGCAGCCAAGATAATCGGGACTCCCACAATGAGCAGTTCTTC; CDR3aa: CASSQDNRDSHNEQFF
v_gene: TRBV6-1; j_gene: TRBJ2-7; abundance: -; d_gene: TRBD1; CDR3nt: TGTGCCAGCAGTGAACCGGAGACAGGGACCTTGGAGCAGTACTTC; CDR3aa: CASSEPETGTLEQYF
v_gene: TRBV6-5; j_gene: TRBJ2-2; abundance: few; d_gene: TRBD2; CDR3nt: TGTGCCAGCAGACGGGAGGATCGAACCGGGGAGCTGTTTTTT; CDR3aa: CASRREDRTGELFF